This T cell receptor beta chain was observed in a study of CD8 T cells in ankylosing spondylitis. Each TCR beta library was made by quantitative 5'-RACE that incorporated molecular barcodes. TCRdb reprocessed the 5' RACE reads with MiXCR, giving one entry per CDR3 protein. The table shows 120,000 or so distinct CDR3 sequences, with around 15% occurring only once. Whole-study findings and limits: Ankylosing spondylitis blood appeared to be characterized by a TCR beta motif of fewer than ten highly homologous variants. A subset of motif variants has previously been described in the synovial fluid and blood of reactive arthritis. Clones tied to disease were said to be significantly enriched in matched ankylosing spondylitis synovial fluid.

CDR1 is MNHEY, CDR2 SVGAGI, per germline. With 5 bases removed from V and 3 bases from J, the gap between germline ends came to 10 bases. The CDR3 consists of 13 residues. Notes on this clonotype: Its matching antigen is unknown.

Sequenced material: blood, either unsorted or a sorted T cell fraction (not recorded which). The rearrangement uses TRBV6-5 and TRBJ1-2; possible D gene TRBD1, 6 bases. This clonotype was obtained from a female donor with ankylosing spondylitis or in good health (not recorded which). CDR3 nucleotides: TGTGCCAGCAGTCAGGGGCGGGACTATGGCTACACCTTC. Its protein is CASSQGRDYGYTF.